Described below is a single TCR beta chain sequence and its context. Its specificity is not known. The entry originates in a study of blood T cells in healthy people across ages. Study-level points and caveats: A roughly linear fall in TCR beta diversity per million T cells was seen with increasing age.

Each donor's blood draw was around 9.2 milliliters of peripheral blood. A second PCR of about 7 to 12 cycles used a sample-barcoded 5' primer and a J-beta primer mix. Each CDR3 protein is one row after TCRdb ran MiXCR on the 5' RACE reads. Of 350,000 to 450,000 distinct CDR3 sequences in the sample, approximately 51% were seen once. Germline V CDR1 and CDR2: MNHNS, SASEGT. This CDR3 comprises 16 residues. Trimming shortened V by 6 bases and J by 7 bases, and 19 bases separated the two germline ends. The material sequenced was blood. J is TRBJ1-6 and V is TRBV6-1, with D possibly TRBD1 on 6 matching bases. The origin of this receptor is a man between 60 and 75 years old in good health. DNA for the CDR3: TGTGCCAGCAGCTCCCAGACAGGATCTGGGAATTCACCCCTCCACTTT. Its protein is CASSSQTGSGNSPLHF.